The sequence of this T cell receptor beta chain was determined in a study of T-cell memory formation after mild COVID-19. This clonotype was recorded a few times. Each CDR3 protein is one row after TCRdb ran MiXCR on the 5' RACE reads. The table includes 15,000 to 20,000 distinct CDR3 sequences, around 20% detected once. CDR1 is SEHNR and CDR2 is FQNEAQ in the germline V gene (reference sequence). V was pared by 1 base and J by 3 bases, with 9 bases between. There are 14 residues in the CDR3. The rearrangement joins TRBV7-9 to TRBJ1-2, with D unclear. The sequence was collected from a man aged 18-30 years who had mild COVID-19 (a few samples of this study predate the infection). Cell type and time point are not known. Sequencing input: PBMCs or a T cell subset sorted from them (not recorded which). The CDR3 protein is CASSLGSGYYGYTF. In nucleotides, the CDR3 is TGTGCCAGCAGCTTAGGAAGCGGGTACTATGGCTACACCTTC.